This T cell receptor beta chain comes out of a study of vaccination and CD4 T cells after COVID-19. The Oncomine TCR Beta short-read assay sequenced DNA from cultured CD4+ T cells. TCRdb analysed the PCR reads with MiXCR anew, one entry per CDR3 protein. The data hold 10,000 to 15,000 distinct CDR3 sequences, with under 60% observed a single time. Points on this clonotype: The target antigen is unknown.

Stated treatment: approximately 11-day PBMC culture with coronavirus spike peptide pools or control peptides (ViraFEST assay). Sequenced: CD4+ T cells from blood, cultured in vitro. This clonotype was sampled from a human donor who had recovered from COVID-19.

The CDR3 region is CASSEEVIYEQYF. The CDR3 coding sequence is TGTGCCAGCAGTGAAGAAGTTATCTACGAGCAGTACTTC. The chain links TRBV6-1 to TRBJ2-7; D is uncertain. The germline V and J ends were trimmed by 1 base and 3 bases, with 7 bases remaining between them. This CDR3 region has 13 residues. Germline CDR1 and CDR2: MNHNS and SASEGT.